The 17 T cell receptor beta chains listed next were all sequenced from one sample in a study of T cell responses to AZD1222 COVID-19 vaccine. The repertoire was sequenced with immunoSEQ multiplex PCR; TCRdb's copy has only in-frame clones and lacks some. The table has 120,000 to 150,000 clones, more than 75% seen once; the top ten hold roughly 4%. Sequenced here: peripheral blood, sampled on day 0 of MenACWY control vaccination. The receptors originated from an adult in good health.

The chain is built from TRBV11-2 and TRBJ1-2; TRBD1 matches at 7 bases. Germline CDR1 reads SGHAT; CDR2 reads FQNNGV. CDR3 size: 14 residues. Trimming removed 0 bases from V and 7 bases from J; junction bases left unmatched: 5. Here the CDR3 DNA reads TGTGCCAGCAGCTTAGAGTGGCAGGGGGGTGGCTACACCTTC. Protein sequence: CASSLEWQGGGYTF.

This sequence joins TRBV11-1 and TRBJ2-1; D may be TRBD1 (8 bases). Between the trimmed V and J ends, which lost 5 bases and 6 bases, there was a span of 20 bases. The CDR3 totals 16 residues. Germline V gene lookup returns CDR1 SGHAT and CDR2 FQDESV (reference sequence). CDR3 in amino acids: CASSRRTGRGFNEQFF. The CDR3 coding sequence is TGTGCCAGCAGCAGGAGGACAGGGAGGGGTTTCAATGAGCAGTTCTTC.

CDR3 residues: CASSAGDSAGPQHF. The DNA of the CDR3 is TGTGCCAGCAGTGCCGGGGACAGCGCAGGGCCCCAGCATTTT. V gene TRBV2 combines with J gene TRBJ1-5; 7 nucleotides line up with TRBD1. Germline values: CDR1 SNHLY, CDR2 FYNNEI. The CDR3 totals 14 residues. V was clipped by 4 bases and J by 9 bases; unmatched bases: 9.

The CDR3 protein is CASSFTQTGEQDEQYV. CDR3 coding DNA: TGTGCCAGCAGCTTTACTCAAACAGGGGAACAGGACGAGCAGTACGTC. V usage is TRBV21-1 and J usage is TRBJ2-7; no check of the table's D call, TRBD1, against the DNA was made. TRBV21-1 is tagged as a pseudogene. CDR3 size: 16 residues.

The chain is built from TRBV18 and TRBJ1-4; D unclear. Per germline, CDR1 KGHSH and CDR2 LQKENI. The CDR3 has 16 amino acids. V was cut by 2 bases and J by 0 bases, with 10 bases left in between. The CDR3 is CASSPIRIATNEKLFF. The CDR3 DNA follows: TGTGCCAGCTCACCAATTAGGATCGCAACTAATGAAAAACTGTTTTTT.

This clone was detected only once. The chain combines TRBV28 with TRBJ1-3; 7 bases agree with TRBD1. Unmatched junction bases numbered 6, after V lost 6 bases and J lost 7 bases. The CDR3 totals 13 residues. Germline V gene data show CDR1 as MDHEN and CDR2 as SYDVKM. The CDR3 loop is CASRGTARNTIYF. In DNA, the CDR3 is TGTGCCAGCAGGGGGACAGCTAGGAACACCATATATTTT.

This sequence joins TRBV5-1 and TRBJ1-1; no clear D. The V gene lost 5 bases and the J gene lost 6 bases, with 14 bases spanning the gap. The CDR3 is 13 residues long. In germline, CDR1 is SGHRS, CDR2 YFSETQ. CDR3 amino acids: CASSLEVGPEAFF. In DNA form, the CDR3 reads TGCGCCAGCAGTCTCGAGGTAGGACCTGAAGCTTTCTTT.

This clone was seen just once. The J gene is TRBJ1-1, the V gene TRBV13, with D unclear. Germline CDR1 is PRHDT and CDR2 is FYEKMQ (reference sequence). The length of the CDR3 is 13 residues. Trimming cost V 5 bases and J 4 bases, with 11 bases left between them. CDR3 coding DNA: TGTGCCAGCAGCCCCCGGGGAGGCACTGAAGCTTTCTTT. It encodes CASSPRGGTEAFF.

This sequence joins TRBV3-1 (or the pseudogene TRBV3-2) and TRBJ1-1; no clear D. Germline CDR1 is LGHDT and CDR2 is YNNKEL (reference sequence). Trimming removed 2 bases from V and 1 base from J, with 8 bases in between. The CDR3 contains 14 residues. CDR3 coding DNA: TGTGCCAGCAGCCAACAGACCCAGAACACTGAAGCTTTCTTT. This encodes CASSQQTQNTEAFF.

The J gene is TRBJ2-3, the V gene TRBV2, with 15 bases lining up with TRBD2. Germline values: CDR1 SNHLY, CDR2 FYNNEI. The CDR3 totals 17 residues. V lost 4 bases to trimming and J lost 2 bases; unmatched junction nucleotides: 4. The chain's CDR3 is CASSGGLAGGNTDTQYF. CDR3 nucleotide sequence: TGTGCCAGCAGTGGGGGACTAGCGGGGGGCAACACAGATACGCAGTATTTT.

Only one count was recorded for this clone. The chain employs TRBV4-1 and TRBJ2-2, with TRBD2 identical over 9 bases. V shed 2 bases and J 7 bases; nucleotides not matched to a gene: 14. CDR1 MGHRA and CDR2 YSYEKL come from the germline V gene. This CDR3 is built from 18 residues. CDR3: CASSQPWRGGASGGELFF. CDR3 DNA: TGCGCCAGCAGCCAACCTTGGCGCGGGGGGGCGTCGGGCGGGGAGCTGTTTTTT.

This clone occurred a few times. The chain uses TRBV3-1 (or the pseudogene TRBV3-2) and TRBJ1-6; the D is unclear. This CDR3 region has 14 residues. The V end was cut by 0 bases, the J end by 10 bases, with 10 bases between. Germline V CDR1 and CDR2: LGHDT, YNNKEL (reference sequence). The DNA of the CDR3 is TGTGCCAGCAGCCAAGAGAAGTATCGGTCACCCCTCCACTTT. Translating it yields CASSQEKYRSPLHF.

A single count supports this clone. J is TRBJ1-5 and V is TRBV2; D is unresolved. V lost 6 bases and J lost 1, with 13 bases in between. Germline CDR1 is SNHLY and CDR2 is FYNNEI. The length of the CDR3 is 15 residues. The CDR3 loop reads CASRPTASSNQPQHF. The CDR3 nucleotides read TGTGCCAGCAGACCAACAGCCTCGAGCAATCAGCCCCAGCATTTT.

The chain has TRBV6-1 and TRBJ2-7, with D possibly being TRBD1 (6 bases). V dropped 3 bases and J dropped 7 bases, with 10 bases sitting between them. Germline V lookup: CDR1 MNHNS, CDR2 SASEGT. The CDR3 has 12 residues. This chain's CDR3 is CASSETGSEQYF. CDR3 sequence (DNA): TGTGCCAGCAGTGAGACAGGATCAGAGCAGTACTTC.

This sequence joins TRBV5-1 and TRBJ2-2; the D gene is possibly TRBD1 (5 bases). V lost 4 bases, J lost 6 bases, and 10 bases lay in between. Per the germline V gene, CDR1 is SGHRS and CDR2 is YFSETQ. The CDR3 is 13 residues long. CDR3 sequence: CASSTTVAGELFF. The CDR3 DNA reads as TGCGCCAGCAGCACGACAGTTGCCGGGGAGCTGTTTTTT.

CDR3 coding DNA: TGCAGTGGTGGGGACAGCTATGGCTACACCTTC. Its translation is CSGGDSYGYTF. The J gene is TRBJ1-2, the V gene TRBV20-1; 7 bases agree with TRBD1. Trimming cost V 7 bases and J 4 bases; bases outside gene matches: 3. CDR3 size: 11 residues. From germline, CDR1 is DFQATT and CDR2 SNEGSKA (reference sequence).

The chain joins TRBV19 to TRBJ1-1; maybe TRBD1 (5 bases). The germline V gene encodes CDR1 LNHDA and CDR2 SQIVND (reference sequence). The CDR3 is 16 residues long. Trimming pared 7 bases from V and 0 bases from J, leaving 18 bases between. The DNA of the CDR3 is TGTGCCAGTATCCCTGAGATGGGGGGAATGAACACTGAAGCTTTCTTT. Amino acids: CASIPEMGGMNTEAFF.